The 32 T cell receptor beta chains presented below share a single source sample, sequenced in a study of blood T cells in healthy people across ages. Combining a sample-barcoded 5' primer with a J-beta primer mix, a second PCR ran for about 7 to 11 cycles. MiXCR was run by TCRdb on the 5' RACE reads, yielding one entry per CDR3 protein. The table lists almost 800,000 distinct CDR3 sequences, roughly 50% of them singletons. Sequenced sample: blood. These TCRs come from a man between 25 and 39 years old in good health.

This clonotype was seen only a few times. The chain carries TRBV5-1 and TRBJ2-1; TRBD2 matches at 8 bases. This CDR3 region has 15 residues. In germline, CDR1 is SGHRS, CDR2 YFSETQ. The J segment lost 3 bases and the V segment lost 9 bases, leaving 11 bases of the junction unmatched. The CDR3 reads CATKPIAGFYNEQFF. CDR3 DNA: TGCGCCACAAAGCCCATAGCGGGGTTCTACAATGAGCAGTTCTTC. The whole variable domain, filled in from reference TRBV5-1 and TRBJ2-1, reads KAGVTQTPRYLIKTRGQQVTLSCSPISGHRSVSWYQQTPGQGLQFLFEYFSETQRNKGNFPGRFSGRQFSNSRSEMNVSTLELGDSALYLCATKPIAGFYNEQFFGPGTRLTVL.

The chain combines TRBV6-4 with TRBJ1-2; D is undetermined. This CDR3 is 15 amino acids long. V lost 4 bases and J 8 bases, leaving 20 bases between the germline ends. In germline, CDR1 is MRHNA, CDR2 SNTAGT. The CDR3 region is CASSATADILGGYTF. The CDR3, as DNA: TGTGCCAGCAGTGCTACCGCCGATATATTAGGGGGCTACACCTTC.

CDR3 coding DNA: TGTGCCAGCAGCTTAGGGACTACCCCAATTGAGACCCAGTACTTC. Translating gives CASSLGTTPIETQYF. The rearrangement links TRBV7-3 to TRBJ2-5; TRBD2 aligns across 7 bases. The CDR3 totals 15 residues. The V gene's germline CDR1 is SGHTA and CDR2 FQGTGA. V dropped 2 bases and J dropped 5; count of bases not matched to a gene: 8.

This clonotype was counted a few times. The CDR3, as DNA: TGTGCCAGCACAAGGACTAGCGGGTCGACGGGACAAGAGACCCAGTACTTC. This translates into CASTRTSGSTGQETQYF. The chain couples TRBV7-2 to TRBJ2-5; 11 bases line up with TRBD2. Germline lookup yields CDR1 SGHTA and CDR2 FQGNSA. This CDR3 has 17 residues. With 7 bases clipped from V and 2 bases from J, the junction kept 12 bases outside the gene matches.

The V call is TRBV7-9, the J call TRBJ1-5, with D perhaps TRBD1 (6 bases). V lost 5 bases and J 1 base, leaving 18 bases between the germline ends. This CDR3 has 17 amino acids. Germline V lookup: CDR1 SEHNR, CDR2 FQNEAQ (reference sequence). CDR3 bases: TGTGCCAGCAGCCGAGACTTGTCCGGACAGAGCAATCAGCCCCAGCATTTT. This translates into CASSRDLSGQSNQPQHF.

This chain joins TRBV28 and TRBJ2-5; 8 bases align to TRBD2. The CDR3 is 16 amino acids. CDR1 and CDR2 from the germline V gene are MDHEN and SYDVKM. The trim removed 5 bases at V and 4 bases at J, leaving 12 bases unmatched. The CDR3 sequence is CASSPPLAGKLETQYF. The DNA of the CDR3 is TGTGCCAGCAGTCCACCCTTAGCGGGAAAATTAGAGACCCAGTACTTC.

This chain connects TRBV18 to TRBJ2-7; D is possibly TRBD1 (5 bases). The DNA end lines up better with TRBJ2-5; the J call may be wrong. This CDR3 contains 15 residues. The germline CDR1 and CDR2 sequences are KGHSH and LQKENI. The CDR3 reads CASSRLLLPGETQYF. CDR3 coding DNA: TGTGCCAGCTCACGCCTCCTCCTTCCAGGGGAGACCCAGTACTTC.

This clonotype was detected only a few times. The rearrangement links TRBV6-6 to TRBJ2-5; D possibly corresponds to TRBD1 (5 bases). The CDR3 contains 12 residues. Germline-derived CDR1 and CDR2 are MNHNY and SVGAGI (reference sequence). V shed 7 bases and J shed 5 bases, with 11 bases lying between them. CDR3 DNA: TGTGCCAGCACTCAGGGTAGGGAGACCCAGTACTTC. Translation gives CASTQGRETQYF.

This clonotype was counted a few times. This rearrangement joins TRBV20-1 to TRBJ2-3; D gene uncertain. Germline V gene sequence: CDR1 DFQATT, CDR2 SNEGSKA (reference sequence). CDR3 length: 19 amino acids. Trimming removed 4 bases from V and 0 bases from J, with 26 bases in between. CDR3 bases: TGCAGTGCTAATTCCCCGTGGACGGCTCCCCTATCTAGCACAGATACGCAGTATTTT. Protein sequence: CSANSPWTAPLSSTDTQYF.

This CDR3 reads CSAPETLAEKLFF. CDR3 nucleotide sequence: TGCAGTGCTCCGGAGACCTTGGCCGAAAAACTGTTTTTT. The chain carries TRBV20-1 and TRBJ1-4; D uncertain. The length of the CDR3 is 13 residues. Germline values: CDR1 DFQATT, CDR2 SNEGSKA (reference sequence). Trimming took off 5 bases at V and 8 bases at J, with 15 bases between the two ends.

The chain combines TRBV5-1 with TRBJ2-5, with 8 bases that match TRBD2. Germline assignment: CDR1 SGHRS and CDR2 YFSETQ. This CDR3 has 15 amino acids. V lost 2 bases, J lost 5 bases, and 8 bases stayed unmatched. The CDR3 spells CASSFEAGADETQYF. The DNA for the CDR3 is TGCGCCAGCAGCTTTGAAGCGGGGGCCGATGAGACCCAGTACTTC.

This clonotype has at least ten counts. V is TRBV5-1 and J is TRBJ2-1, with D perhaps TRBD2 (7 bases). Germline V gives CDR1 SGHRS, CDR2 YFSETQ. The CDR3 is 15 amino acids. With 1 base removed from V and 2 bases from J, the gap between germline ends came to 10 bases. The CDR3 DNA reads as TGCGCCAGCAGCTTGCCGGGGGGCGCCTACAATGAGCAGTTCTTC. The encoded protein is CASSLPGGAYNEQFF.

V usage is TRBV29-1 and J usage is TRBJ2-3; D is unclear. Germline CDR1 and CDR2: SQVTM and ANQGSEA. This CDR3 spans 13 amino acids. Trimming took off 5 bases at V and 3 bases at J, with 12 bases between the two ends. Written as DNA, the CDR3 is TGCAGCGTTACTGGGCTGGAGACAGATACGCAGTATTTT. Translated, it gives CSVTGLETDTQYF.

Of note for this clonotype: A read error may account for a junction end that differs from germline. The chain links TRBV5-1 to TRBJ1-2; 9 positions agree with TRBD1. The germline V gene has CDR1 SGHRS and CDR2 YFSETQ. This CDR3 region has 15 residues. The CDR3 spells CASSSRTGANCGYTF. DNA of the CDR3: TGCGCCAGCAGTTCCCGGACAGGGGCGAACTGTGGCTACACCTTC.

Details on this clonotype: Compared with germline, one end of the junction differs, possibly owing to a read error. The chain joins TRBV7-2 to TRBJ2-4; D unclear. Germline V lookup: CDR1 SGHTA, CDR2 FQGNSA. The CDR3 has 12 residues. CDR3 region: CASSPAGNIRYF. The CDR3, as DNA: TGTGCCAGCAGCCCGGCTGGGAACATTCGGTACTTC.

This clonotype was detected only a few times. V gene TRBV6-6 combines with J gene TRBJ1-4; D might be TRBD1 (6 bases). V shed 11 bases and J shed 5 bases, with 15 bases lying between them. The CDR3 sequence is 13 residues long. Germline assignment: CDR1 MNHNY and CDR2 SVGAGI (reference sequence). CDR3 nucleotides: TGTGCCGGTTCCTTAGGGGGGAATGAAAAACTGTTTTTT. Residues: CAGSLGGNEKLFF.

The V gene is TRBV6-1, the J gene TRBJ2-3, with D possibly being TRBD1 (5 bases). Trimming took 2 bases from V and 0 from J, leaving 9 bases between them. Germline V gene sequence: CDR1 MNHNS, CDR2 SASEGT. The CDR3 is 15 amino acids. The CDR3 protein is CASSETGRSTDTQYF. CDR3 DNA: TGTGCCAGCAGTGAAACAGGACGTAGCACAGATACGCAGTATTTT.

The chain carries TRBV4-3 and TRBJ2-3, with TRBD2 identical over 9 bases. Trimming removed 0 bases from V and 4 bases from J; junction bases left unmatched: 8. Per germline, CDR1 LGHNA and CDR2 YSLEER. The CDR3 length is 17 residues. The CDR3 spells CASSQDRLAGSSDTQYF. DNA for the CDR3: TGCGCCAGCAGCCAAGATCGGCTAGCGGGAAGTTCAGATACGCAGTATTTT.

This clonotype was recorded once. This chain joins TRBV6-5 and TRBJ1-2; D is uncertain. The V end was cut by 5 bases, the J end by 2 bases, with 9 bases between. The germline V gene encodes CDR1 MNHEY and CDR2 SVGAGI. The CDR3 sequence is 13 residues long. This chain's CDR3 is CASSDVRNYGYTF. CDR3 DNA: TGTGCCAGCAGTGACGTCAGAAACTATGGCTACACCTTC.

This sequence joins TRBV6-5 and TRBJ2-5; 7 bases are shared with TRBD2. Trimming at V came to 2 bases and at J to 3 bases, leaving 9 bases not matched to a gene. This CDR3 contains 16 residues. Germline CDR1 MNHEY, CDR2 SVGAGI. CDR3 sequence (DNA): TGTGCCAGCAGTTACACCGTGGGAGGGCGGGAAGAGACCCAGTACTTC. Encoded protein: CASSYTVGGREETQYF.

There are a few counts of this clonotype. This chain links TRBV4-2 with TRBJ1-4; tentative D call: TRBD1 (5 bases). CDR3 size: 12 residues. Trimming removed 4 bases at V and 7 bases at J, with 7 bases between. CDR1 is LGHNA, CDR2 YNFKEQ, per germline. The DNA of the CDR3 is TGTGCCAGCAGCCGGGGGTCTGAAAAACTGTTTTTT. Its protein is CASSRGSEKLFF.

About this clonotype: An end of the junction does not agree with germline; a read error may underlie this. This sequence joins TRBV7-7 and TRBJ2-1; no definite D call. The CDR3 sequence is 14 residues long. The germline V gene has CDR1 SSHAT and CDR2 FNYEAQ (reference sequence). The CDR3 DNA sequence: TGTGCCAGCAGCTTAGACCCCAGAGACAAGGAGCAGTTCTTC. The encoded protein is CASSLDPRDKEQFF.

This clonotype was counted between two and nine times. The rearrangement joins TRBV7-2 to TRBJ2-3; 9 nucleotides agree with TRBD2. Germline V gene sequence: CDR1 SGHTA, CDR2 FQGNSA. CDR3 size: 17 residues. Trimming cost V 6 bases and J 0 bases; bases outside gene matches: 10. The CDR3 reads CASRQGGTSPSTDTQYF. CDR3 sequence (DNA): TGTGCCAGCAGGCAAGGGGGGACTAGCCCTAGCACAGATACGCAGTATTTT.

The V gene is TRBV6-2 or TRBV6-3, the J gene TRBJ2-7; no clear D gene. This CDR3 is built from 20 residues. Trimming stripped 0 bases from V and 0 bases from J, with 24 bases between. Germline-derived CDR1 and CDR2 are MNHEY and SVGEGT. The CDR3 sequence is CASSYSIEVVSEVASYEQYF. CDR3 nucleotide sequence: TGTGCCAGCAGTTACTCGATCGAAGTTGTGTCTGAGGTAGCCTCCTACGAGCAGTACTTC.

The CDR3 region has the DNA TGCAGCGTTGAAGGGCGGGAGCAGGACAATGAGCAGTACTTC. It is translated as CSVEGREQDNEQYF. The chain recombines TRBV29-1 with TRBJ2-1, with 7 bases fitting TRBD2. The better agreement between TRBJ2-7 and the DNA end casts doubt on the J call. Germline V gene lookup returns CDR1 SQVTM and CDR2 ANQGSEA. This CDR3 is built from 14 residues.

This sequence joins TRBV20-1 and TRBJ1-5; D not resolved. With 4 bases removed from V and 0 bases from J, the gap between germline ends came to 10 bases. CDR1 and CDR2 (germline): DFQATT, SNEGSKA (reference sequence). CDR3 length equals 14 residues. The CDR3 region has the DNA TGCAGTGCTACTGGCCTAAATAGCAATCAGCCCCAGCATTTT. Translating gives CSATGLNSNQPQHF.

This clonotype was recorded only once. V and J are TRBV7-2 and TRBJ2-1; 7 positions agree with TRBD2. Germline CDR1 is SGHTA and CDR2 is FQGNSA. V trimming: 7 bases; J trimming: 5 bases; junction bases outside the gene matches: 8. The CDR3 runs 14 residues. In nucleotides, the CDR3 is TGTGCCAGCACGAGGGGAGGGGCCGACAATGAGCAGTTCTTC. Translation gives CASTRGGADNEQFF.

The chain links TRBV7-2 to TRBJ2-7, with 8 bases identical to TRBD1. The CDR3 runs to 14 residues. Germline V lookup: CDR1 SGHTA, CDR2 FQGNSA. With V trimmed by 5 bases and J by 6 bases, 9 bases remained unmatched. The CDR3 region has the DNA TGTGCCAGCAGCCGGCCCGGGACAGGTGGCGAGCAGTACTTC. It codes for CASSRPGTGGEQYF.

The rearrangement links TRBV13 to TRBJ2-3; 7 nucleotides match TRBD2. V shed 4 bases, J shed 10 bases, and the junction held 2 bases outside the gene matches. CDR3 length: 11 residues. In germline, CDR1 is PRHDT, CDR2 FYEKMQ (reference sequence). DNA of the CDR3: TGTGCCAGCAGCTGGGGGGGTGCGCAGTATTTT. The encoded protein is CASSWGGAQYF.

This chain joins TRBV5-6 and TRBJ2-1; perhaps D is TRBD1 or TRBD2 (6 bases each). This CDR3 region has 14 residues. The ends were cut back, 4 bases at V and 3 bases at J, with 11 bases in the middle. Germline-derived CDR1 and CDR2 are SGHDT and YYEEEE. The CDR3 DNA is TGTGCCAGCAGCCGAGGGGGGTACTACAATGAGCAGTTCTTC. Residues: CASSRGGYYNEQFF.

The chain recombines TRBV20-1 with TRBJ1-2, with D possibly being TRBD1 (5 bases). The ends were cut back, 3 bases at V and 6 bases at J, with 14 bases in the middle. This CDR3 is 13 amino acids long. Germline CDR1 DFQATT, CDR2 SNEGSKA (reference sequence). In DNA, the CDR3 is TGCAGTGCTAGGGAGGGGATTCAAGATGGCTACACCTTC. It yields the protein CSAREGIQDGYTF.

This clonotype turned up a few times. The chain links TRBV7-2 to TRBJ2-2; D unresolved. The CDR3 extends over 13 amino acids. The V gene lost 4 bases and the J gene lost 6 bases, with 9 bases spanning the gap. Germline CDR1 reads SGHTA; CDR2 reads FQGNSA. In DNA, the CDR3 is TGTGCCAGCAGCTCGAGAGAGGCCGGGGAGCTGTTTTTT. It codes for CASSSREAGELFF. Variable domain in full (rest from reference TRBV7-2 and TRBJ2-2): GAGVSQSPSNKVTEKGKDVELRCDPISGHTALYWYRQSLGQGLEFLIYFQGNSAPDKSGLPSDRFSAERTGGSVSTLTIQRTQQEDSAVYLCASSSREAGELFFGEGSRLTVL.